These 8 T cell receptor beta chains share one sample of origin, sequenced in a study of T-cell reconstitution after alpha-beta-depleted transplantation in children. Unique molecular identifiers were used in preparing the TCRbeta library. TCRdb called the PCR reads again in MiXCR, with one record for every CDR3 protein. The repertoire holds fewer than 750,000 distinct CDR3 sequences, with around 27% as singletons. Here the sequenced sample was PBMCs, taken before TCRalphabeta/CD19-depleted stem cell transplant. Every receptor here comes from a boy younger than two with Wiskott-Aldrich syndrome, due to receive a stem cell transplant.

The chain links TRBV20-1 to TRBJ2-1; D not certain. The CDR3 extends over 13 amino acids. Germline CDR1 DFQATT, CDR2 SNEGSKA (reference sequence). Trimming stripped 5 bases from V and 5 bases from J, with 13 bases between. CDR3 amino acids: CSARPVANNEQFF. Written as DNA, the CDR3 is TGCAGTGCTCGCCCTGTGGCTAACAATGAGCAGTTCTTC.

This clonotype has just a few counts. The CDR3 DNA reads as TGTGCCAGCAGTGTGTACAGGGCCACTGAAGCTTTCTTT. This translates into CASSVYRATEAFF. The gene calls are TRBV6-1 and TRBJ1-1, with D tentatively TRBD1 (6 bases). Trimming took 4 bases from V and 4 from J, leaving 10 bases between them. The CDR3 extends over 13 amino acids. CDR1 and CDR2 (germline): MNHNS, SASEGT.

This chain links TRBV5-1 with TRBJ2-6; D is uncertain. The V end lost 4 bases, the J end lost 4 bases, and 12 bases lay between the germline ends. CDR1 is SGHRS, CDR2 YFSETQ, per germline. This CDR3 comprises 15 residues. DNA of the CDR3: TGCGCCAGCAGCCCCGTTGTTGCAGGGGCCAACGTCCTGACTTTC. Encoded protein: CASSPVVAGANVLTF.

The CDR3 sequence is CASMDGLALSGANVLTF. In nucleotides, the CDR3 is TGTGCCAGCATGGATGGACTAGCACTCTCTGGGGCCAACGTCCTGACTTTC. The chain is built from TRBV28 and TRBJ2-6; 8 bases agree with TRBD2. CDR3 length equals 17 residues. After removal of 7 bases from V and 0 bases from J, the junction contained 8 bases not matched to a gene. CDR1 and CDR2 (germline): MDHEN, SYDVKM. Supplemented by reference TRBV28 and TRBJ2-6, the full variable domain reads DVKVTQSSRYLVKRTGEKVFLECVQDMDHENMFWYRQDPGLGLRLIYFSYDVKMKEKGDIPEGYSVSREKKERFSLILESASTNQTSMYLCASMDGLALSGANVLTFGAGSRLTVL.

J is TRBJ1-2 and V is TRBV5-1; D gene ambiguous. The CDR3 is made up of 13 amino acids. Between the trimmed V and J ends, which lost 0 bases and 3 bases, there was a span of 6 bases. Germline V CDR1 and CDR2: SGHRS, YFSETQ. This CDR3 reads CASSLASDYGYTF. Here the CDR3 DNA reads TGCGCCAGCAGCTTGGCATCCGACTATGGCTACACCTTC.

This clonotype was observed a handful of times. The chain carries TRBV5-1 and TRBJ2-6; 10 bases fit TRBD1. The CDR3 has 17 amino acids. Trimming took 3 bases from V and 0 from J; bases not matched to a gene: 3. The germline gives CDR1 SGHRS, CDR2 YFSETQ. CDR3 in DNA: TGCGCCAGCAGCTCCGGGACAGGGGACTCTGGGGCCAACGTCCTGACTTTC. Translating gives CASSSGTGDSGANVLTF.

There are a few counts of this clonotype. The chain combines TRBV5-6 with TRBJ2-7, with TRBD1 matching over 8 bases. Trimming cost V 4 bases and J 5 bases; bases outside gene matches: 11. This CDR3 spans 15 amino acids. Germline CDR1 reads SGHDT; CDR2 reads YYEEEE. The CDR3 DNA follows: TGTGCCAGCAGCCTCGTAGGCAGGGGGCCCAACGAGCAGTACTTC. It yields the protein CASSLVGRGPNEQYF.

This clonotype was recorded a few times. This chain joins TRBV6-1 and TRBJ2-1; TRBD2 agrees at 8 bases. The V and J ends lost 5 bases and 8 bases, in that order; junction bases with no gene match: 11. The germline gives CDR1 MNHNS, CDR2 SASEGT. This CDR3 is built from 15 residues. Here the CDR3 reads CASSKRPGLVHEQFF. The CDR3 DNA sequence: TGTGCCAGCAGTAAAAGACCGGGACTAGTACATGAGCAGTTCTTC.